This T cell receptor (beta chain) comes out of a study of CDR3 diversity in severe acne. TCRdb re-analysed the PCR reads in MiXCR, keeping a single row per CDR3 protein. The table lists roughly 100,000 distinct CDR3 sequences, 51% of them singletons, with under 15% in the top ten. This clonotype was observed at least ten times. The length of the CDR3 is 15 residues. Trimming left V 8 bases short and J 0 bases short, with 14 bases between. Germline-derived CDR1 and CDR2 are MDHEN and SYDVKM. The chain links TRBV28 to TRBJ1-3; D not certain. The source is a male donor with acne. Sequencing input: blood. CDR3 residues: CASLVPDNSGNTIYF. CDR3 DNA sequence: TGTGCCAGCTTGGTGCCGGATAACTCTGGAAACACCATATATTTT. Combining the CDR3 with reference TRBV28 and TRBJ1-3 gives the whole variable domain DVKVTQSSRYLVKRTGEKVFLECVQDMDHENMFWYRQDPGLGLRLIYFSYDVKMKEKGDIPEGYSVSREKKERFSLILESASTNQTSMYLCASLVPDNSGNTIYFGEGSWLTVV.